This T cell receptor (beta chain) was sequenced in a study of cytomegalovirus exposure and HLA in healthy donors. PCR involved 60 Vbeta and 13 Jbeta primers. Here immunoSEQ multiplex PCR was the method, and the copy in TCRdb shows in-frame clones only, minus some. The sample includes some 41,000 clones, around 68% seen only once; the top ten take 3% to 5%. Comments on this clone: The target antigen is unknown.

Per the germline V gene, CDR1 is SGHTS and CDR2 is YDEGEE. This CDR3 has 17 residues. V lost 1 base to trimming and J lost 1 base; unmatched junction nucleotides: 10. Study-level points and caveats: Listed as cytomegalovirus-associated were roughly 180 TCR beta chains. In terms of immune exposure information, only CMV serostatus was available. It was reported that the classifier diagnosed cytomegalovirus status with high specificity and sensitivity in both the original and validation cohorts. Indistinguishability led to the exclusion of some V segments, TRBV6-2 and TRBV6-3 included.

The gene calls are TRBV5-8 and TRBJ1-1; 7 positions agree with TRBD1. Sequencing input: PBMCs. This clonotype was obtained from a middle-aged man in good health and CMV-seronegative. For the CDR3, the DNA is TGTGCCAGCAGCTTGAGGGGGACAGCCACCAAGAACACTGAAGCTTTCTTT. This sequence encodes CASSLRGTATKNTEAFF. Full variable domain (rest looked up from reference TRBV5-8 and TRBJ1-1): EAGVTQSPTHLIKTRGQQATLRCSPISGHTSVYWYQQALGLGLQFLLWYDEGEERNRGNFPPRFSGRQFPNYSSELNVNALELEDSALYLCASSLRGTATKNTEAFFGQGTRLTVV.